This is a list of T cell receptor beta chains from one sample in a study of control samples from healthy donors and cancer patients. Only in-frame clones appear in the TCRdb table, and some are missing; sequencing was by immunoSEQ multiplex PCR. The table has around 53,000 clones, 70% to 90% seen once. Sequenced: PBMCs. Receptors were obtained from a woman aged 45-65 years with lung cancer. The conserved cysteine and the conserved F or W are not part of the CDR3 here.

>TRBV5-1
ASSLRGAEQY
>TRBV4-1
ASSQPSGGPDTQY
>TRBV10-3
ATPRGDRGSGANVLT
>TRBV6-2/TRBV6-3
ASSGIEYEQY
>TRBV5-1
ASSRPGLAQYNEQF
>TRBV19
ATRQDTYEQY
>TRBV7-8
ASSLSRYGTQY
>TRBV6-1
ASSEARGLFYEQY
>TRBV27
ASSPATGTYEQY
>TRBV5-8
ASSLARRGGYT
>TRBV5-4
ASSFQGQNTGELF
>TRBV7-3
ASSLRWVWVYANYGYT
>TRBV5-5
ASSPDRGRSMNTEAF
>TRBV13
ASSLEREGGGAGEQF
>TRBV5-6
ASSRGGGSEAF
>TRBV3-1/TRBV3-2
ASSPRPGHMNTEAF
>TRBV4-2
ASSQDRGDIYEQY
>TRBV7-6
ASSPDPSSHEQY
>TRBV7-8
ASSSFYRAQETQY
>TRBV5-4
ASRQGRNSPLH
>TRBV6-5
ASSYGREGTEAF
>TRBV30
AWTIPGTGLSDTQY
>TRBV10-3
AISESLSEKLF
>TRBV14
ASSLRTSGFYEQY
>TRBV7-2
ASSRGSQGQPQH
>TRBV12-3/TRBV12-4
ASSLRIEAF
>TRBV19
ASLFLHPPYNEQF
>TRBV7-9
ASSPTVDTGELF
>TRBV28
ASSVTQVSGNTIY
>TRBV5-1
ASSLDGGNQPQH
>TRBV5-1
ATTDPTLGFYTEAF
>TRBV27
ASSFGSSGNTIY
>TRBV7-8
ASSLRLSGNTIY
>TRBV11-2
ASSFGTPSVGYT
>TRBV5-4
ASSLARANYGYT
>TRBV9
ASGRRAGLDADTQY
>TRBV20-1
SASLAGHEQY
>TRBV7-7
ASSLGQSSGNTIY
>TRBV19
ASSYSWTGRLRDYGYT
>TRBV7-2
ASSNKRQGWTGELF
>TRBV5-6
ASSLVTGGGRYGYT
>TRBV15
ATSRERGAGGGYT
>TRBV27
ATKVASRTSYNEQF
>TRBV15
ATSRGTGPQETQY
>TRBV11-2
ASSLANDRRAF
>TRBV29-1
SVYRGALDGYT
>TRBV3-1/TRBV3-2
ASSQEDRGLNEQF